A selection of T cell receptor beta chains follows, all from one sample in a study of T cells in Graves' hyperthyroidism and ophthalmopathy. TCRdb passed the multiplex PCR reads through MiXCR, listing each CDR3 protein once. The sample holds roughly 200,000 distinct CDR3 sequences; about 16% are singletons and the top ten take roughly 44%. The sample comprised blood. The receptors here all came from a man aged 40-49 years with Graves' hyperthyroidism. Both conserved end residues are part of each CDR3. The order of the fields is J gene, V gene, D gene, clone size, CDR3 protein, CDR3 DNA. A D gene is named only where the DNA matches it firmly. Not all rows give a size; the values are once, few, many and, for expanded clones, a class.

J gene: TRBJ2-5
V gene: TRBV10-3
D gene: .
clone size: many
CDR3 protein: CAISDPGKTSETQYF
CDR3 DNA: TGTGCCATCAGTGATCCAGGGAAAACAAGTGAGACCCAGTACTTC

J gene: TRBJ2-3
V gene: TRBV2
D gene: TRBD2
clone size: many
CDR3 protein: CASGWSGTTTDTQYF
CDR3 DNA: TGTGCCAGCGGGTGGTCCGGGACTACCACAGATACGCAGTATTTT

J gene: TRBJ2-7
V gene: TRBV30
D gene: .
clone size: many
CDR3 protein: CAWTRDGRGWQYF
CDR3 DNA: TGTGCCTGGACCCGGGATGGCCGCGGATGGCAGTACTTC

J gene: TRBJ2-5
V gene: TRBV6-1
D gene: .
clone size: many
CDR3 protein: CASSARAETQYF
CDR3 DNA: TGTGCCAGCAGTGCCAGGGCAGAGACCCAGTACTTC

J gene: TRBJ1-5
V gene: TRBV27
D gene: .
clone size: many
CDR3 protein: CASSLTGGRGNQPQHF
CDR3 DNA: TGTGCCAGCAGTTTAACCGGGGGGCGCGGCAATCAGCCCCAGCATTTT

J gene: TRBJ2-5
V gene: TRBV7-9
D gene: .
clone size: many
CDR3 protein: CASSLDETQYF
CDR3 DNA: TGTGCCAGCAGCTTAGATGAGACCCAGTACTTC

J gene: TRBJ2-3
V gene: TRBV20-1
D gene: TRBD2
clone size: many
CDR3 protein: CSAKGLAGVADTQYF
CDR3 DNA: TGCAGTGCTAAAGGACTAGCGGGGGTCGCAGATACGCAGTATTTT

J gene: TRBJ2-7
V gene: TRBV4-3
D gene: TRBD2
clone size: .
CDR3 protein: CASSQDQIIAGLTYEQYF
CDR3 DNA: TGCGCCAGCAGCCAAGACCAGATCATAGCGGGGCTTACCTACGAGCAGTACTTC

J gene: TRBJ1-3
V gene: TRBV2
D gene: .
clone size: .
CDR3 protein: CASFRSGNTIYF
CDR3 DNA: TGTGCCAGCTTCCGCTCTGGAAACACCATATATTTT

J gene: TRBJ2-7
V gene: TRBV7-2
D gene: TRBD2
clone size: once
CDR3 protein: CASSGGQGLAGATYEQYF
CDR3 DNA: TGTGCCAGCAGCGGGGGACAGGGACTAGCGGGGGCCACCTACGAGCAGTACTTC

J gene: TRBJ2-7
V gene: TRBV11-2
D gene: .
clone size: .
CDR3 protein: CASSLGTWNSYEQYF
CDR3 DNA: TGTGCCAGCAGCTTGGGGACCTGGAACTCCTACGAGCAGTACTTC

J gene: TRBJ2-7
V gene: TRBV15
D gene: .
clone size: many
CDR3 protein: CATSRAGYEQYF
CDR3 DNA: TGTGCCACCAGCAGAGCGGGATACGAGCAGTACTTC

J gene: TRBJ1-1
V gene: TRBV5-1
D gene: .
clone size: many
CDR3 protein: CASSLDGGMANTEAFF
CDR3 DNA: TGCGCCAGCAGCTTGGACGGGGGCATGGCGAACACTGAAGCTTTCTTT

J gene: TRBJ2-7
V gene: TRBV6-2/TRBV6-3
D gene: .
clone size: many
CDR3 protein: CASTHPDGNYEQYF
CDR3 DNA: TGTGCCAGCACCCATCCGGACGGCAACTACGAGCAGTACTTC

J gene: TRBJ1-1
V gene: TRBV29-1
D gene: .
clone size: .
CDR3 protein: CSVGGMGGENWGAEAFF
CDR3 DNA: TGCAGCGTTGGAGGGATGGGAGGGGAAAACTGGGGGGCTGAAGCTTTCTTT

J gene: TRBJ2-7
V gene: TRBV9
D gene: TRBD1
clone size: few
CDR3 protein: CASSVGDSPYEQYF
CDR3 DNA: TGTGCCAGCAGCGTAGGGGACAGCCCCTACGAGCAGTACTTC

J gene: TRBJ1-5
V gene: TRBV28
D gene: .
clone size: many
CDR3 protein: CASSLSGTDQPQHF
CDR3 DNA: TGTGCCAGCAGTTTATCAGGGACCGATCAGCCCCAGCATTTT

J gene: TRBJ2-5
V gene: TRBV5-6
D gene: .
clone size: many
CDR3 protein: CASSLLGLTETQYF
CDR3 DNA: TGTGCCAGCAGCTTGCTAGGCCTGACAGAGACCCAGTACTTC

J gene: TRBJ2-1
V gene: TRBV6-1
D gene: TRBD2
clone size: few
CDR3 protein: CASSSYALANEQFF
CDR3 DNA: TGTGCCAGCAGTTCCTATGCACTAGCGAATGAGCAGTTCTTC

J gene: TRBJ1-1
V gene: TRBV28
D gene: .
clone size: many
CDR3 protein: CASRAPGPGAFF
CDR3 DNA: TGTGCCAGCAGGGCCCCGGGGCCTGGAGCTTTCTTT

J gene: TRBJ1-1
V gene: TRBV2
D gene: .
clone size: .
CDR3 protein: CASSAGRSNTEAFF
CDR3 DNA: TGTGCCAGCAGTGCCGGACGGTCGAACACTGAAGCTTTCTTT

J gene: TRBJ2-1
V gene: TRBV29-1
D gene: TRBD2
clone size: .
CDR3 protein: CSVVLGLALIEQFF
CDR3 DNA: TGCAGCGTTGTGTTGGGACTAGCTTTGATTGAGCAGTTCTTC

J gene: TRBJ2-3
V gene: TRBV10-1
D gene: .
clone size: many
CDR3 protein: CASSDRTDWTQYF
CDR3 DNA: TGCGCCAGCAGTGACCGGACAGACTGGACGCAGTATTTT

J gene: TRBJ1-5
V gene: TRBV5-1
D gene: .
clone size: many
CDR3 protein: CASSLDAGISNQPQHF
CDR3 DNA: TGCGCCAGCAGCTTGGATGCAGGGATTAGCAATCAGCCCCAGCATTTT

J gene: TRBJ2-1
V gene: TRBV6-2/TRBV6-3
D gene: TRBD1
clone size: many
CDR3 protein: CASSDRGIYNEQFF
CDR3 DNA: TGTGCCAGCAGTGACAGGGGTATCTACAATGAGCAGTTCTTC

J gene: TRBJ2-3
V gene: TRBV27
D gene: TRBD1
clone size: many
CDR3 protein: CASSSPGQGNTDTQYF
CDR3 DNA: TGTGCCAGCAGTAGCCCCGGACAGGGAAATACAGATACGCAGTATTTT

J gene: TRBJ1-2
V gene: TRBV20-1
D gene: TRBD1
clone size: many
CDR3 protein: CSASKQGSGYTF
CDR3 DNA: TGCAGTGCTAGCAAACAGGGGAGTGGCTACACCTTC

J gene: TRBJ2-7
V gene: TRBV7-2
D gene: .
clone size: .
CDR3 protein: CASSVYLAMSSYEQYF
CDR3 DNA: TGTGCCAGCAGCGTTTACCTAGCGATGAGCTCCTACGAGCAGTACTTC

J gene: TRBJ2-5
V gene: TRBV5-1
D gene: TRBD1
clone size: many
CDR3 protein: CASSWDRQETQYF
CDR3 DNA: TGCGCCAGCAGCTGGGACAGGCAAGAGACCCAGTACTTC

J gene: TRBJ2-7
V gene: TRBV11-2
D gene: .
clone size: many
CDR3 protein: CASSLDGLRQYF
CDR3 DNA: TGTGCCAGCAGCTTAGATGGCCTCAGGCAGTACTTC

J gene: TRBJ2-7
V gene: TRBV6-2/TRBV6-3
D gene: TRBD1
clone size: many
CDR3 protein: CASSYPGTGFTYEQYF
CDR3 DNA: TGTGCCAGCAGTTACCCCGGGACAGGGTTCACCTACGAGCAGTACTTC

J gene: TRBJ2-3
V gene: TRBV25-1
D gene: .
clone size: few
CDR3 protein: CASSAKIARTDTQYF
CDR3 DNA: TGTGCCAGCAGTGCTAAAATAGCCCGCACAGATACGCAGTATTTT

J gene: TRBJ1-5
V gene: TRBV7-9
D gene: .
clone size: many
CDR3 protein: CASSLSVGNQPQHF
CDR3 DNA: TGTGCCAGCAGCTTATCGGTGGGAAATCAGCCCCAGCATTTT

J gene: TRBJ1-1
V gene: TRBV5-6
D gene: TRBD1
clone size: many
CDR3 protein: CASSMGQSYTEAFF
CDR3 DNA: TGTGCCAGCAGCATGGGACAGAGCTACACTGAAGCTTTCTTT

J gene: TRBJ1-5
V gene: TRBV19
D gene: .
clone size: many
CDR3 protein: CASSDQHQPQHF
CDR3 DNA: TGTGCCAGTAGTGATCAGCATCAGCCCCAGCATTTT

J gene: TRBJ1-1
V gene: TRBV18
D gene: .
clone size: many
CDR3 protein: CASSPVQGRDTEAFF
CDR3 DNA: TGTGCCAGCTCACCAGTCCAGGGTCGAGACACTGAAGCTTTCTTT

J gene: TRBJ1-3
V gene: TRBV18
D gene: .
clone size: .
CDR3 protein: CASSPPRVTGNTIYF
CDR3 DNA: TGTGCCAGCTCACCACCGAGGGTAACGGGAAACACCATATATTTT

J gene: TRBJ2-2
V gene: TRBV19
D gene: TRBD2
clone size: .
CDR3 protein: CASSIRGGTGELFF
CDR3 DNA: TGTGCCAGTAGTATAAGGGGAGGGACCGGGGAGCTGTTTTTT

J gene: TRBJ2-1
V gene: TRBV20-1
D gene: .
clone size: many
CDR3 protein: CSALRGDYNEQFF
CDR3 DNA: TGCAGTGCCCTGAGGGGAGATTACAATGAGCAGTTCTTC